This T cell receptor beta chain was identified during a study of blood T cells in healthy people across ages. This clonotype has more than one count but fewer than ten. No antigen is known for it. CDR3 length: 14 amino acids. Per germline, CDR1 SGHTA and CDR2 FQGNSA. Trimming cost V 8 bases and J 2 bases; bases outside gene matches: 3. Notes on the study in general: Age brought a roughly linear fall in TCR beta diversity measured per million T cells.

Next came a second PCR, run for about 7 to 12 cycles, which used a sample-barcoded 5' primer along with a J-beta primer mix. TCRdb reanalysed the 5' RACE reads using MiXCR and keeps one entry per CDR3 protein. The profile covers 1.8 million or so distinct CDR3 sequences, with 39% appearing a single time and 20% to 25% taken by the ten largest. The chain combines TRBV7-2 with TRBJ2-1; 10 bases line up with TRBD2. The receptor's source is a human donor in good health. The specimen was blood. CDR3 protein: CASATSGAYNEQFF. The CDR3 DNA follows: TGTGCCAGCGCTACTAGCGGGGCCTACAATGAGCAGTTCTTC. Full variable domain (outside the CDR3, taken from reference TRBV7-2 and TRBJ2-1): GAGVSQSPSNKVTEKGKDVELRCDPISGHTALYWYRQSLGQGLEFLIYFQGNSAPDKSGLPSDRFSAERTGGSVSTLTIQRTQQEDSAVYLCASATSGAYNEQFFGPGTRLTVL.